These 3 T cell receptor beta chains came from one sample sequenced in a study of radiotherapy plus CTLA-4 blockade in lung cancer. The method was immunoSEQ multiplex PCR; TCRdb's version includes in-frame clones alone and lacks a portion of them. The repertoire holds some 60,000 clones, under 80% seen once, with approximately 16% in the top ten. This specimen was peripheral blood, taken from a patient treated with radiotherapy plus ipilimumab. These receptors all come from a human donor with non-small cell lung cancer who had a complete response to radiotherapy plus ipilimumab.

This chain uses TRBV10-3 with TRBJ1-2; a weak D match, TRBD1 (5 bases). The germline gives CDR1 ENHRY, CDR2 SYGVKD. The V end lost 6 bases, the J end lost 0 bases, and 17 bases lay between the germline ends. This CDR3 is 16 amino acids long. The chain's CDR3 is CAIRTFVGTPNYGYTF. In DNA form, the CDR3 reads TGTGCCATCAGGACTTTTGTTGGGACTCCTAACTATGGCTACACCTTC.

The chain has TRBV7-2 and TRBJ1-6; D is perhaps TRBD1 (6 bases). V was shortened by 5 bases and J by 7 bases, with 15 bases between the two germline ends. CDR1 is SGHTA and CDR2 is FQGNSA in the germline V gene. The CDR3 has 15 amino acids. The CDR3 DNA reads as TGTGCCAGCAGCATTCCTCTGGGACAAAATTCACCCCTCCACTTT. This sequence encodes CASSIPLGQNSPLHF.

V and J are TRBV25-1 and TRBJ1-1; possible D gene TRBD1, 5 bases. The CDR3 extends over 14 amino acids. V shed 9 bases and J shed 3 bases, with 17 bases lying between them. In germline, CDR1 is MGHDK, CDR2 SYGVNS. This CDR3 reads CASAGPAAHTEAFF. In DNA, the CDR3 is TGTGCCAGTGCAGGGCCCGCTGCTCACACTGAAGCTTTCTTT. The whole variable domain, remainder taken from reference TRBV25-1 and TRBJ1-1, is EADIYQTPRYLVIGTGKKITLECSQTMGHDKMYWYQQDPGMELHLIHYSYGVNSTEKGDLSSESTVSRIRTEHFPLTLESARPSHTSQYLCASAGPAAHTEAFFGQGTRLTVV.